Sequencing of this T cell receptor beta chain was carried out in a study of cytomegalovirus exposure and HLA in healthy donors. Study-level information: Membership in the Caucasian-associated ancestry cluster was found for around 85% of almost 400 genotyped donors. Study conclusions and caveats: Indistinguishable V segments such as TRBV6-2 and TRBV6-3 were excluded.

A word on this clone: Its antigen is unknown.

The CDR3 is 13 residues long. Germline V gene sequence: CDR1 GTSNPN, CDR2 SVGIG (reference sequence). With 4 bases removed from V and 5 bases from J, the gap between germline ends came to 15 bases. Primers: 60 Vbeta forward and 13 Jbeta reverse. Profiled with immunoSEQ multiplex PCR; TCRdb holds only in-frame clones, not every one. The data contain around 200,000 clones, 80% to 85% of them singletons. This sequence joins TRBV30 and TRBJ2-7; weak D call: TRBD1 (6 bases). The receptor was isolated from a woman aged 40 to 50 in good health and CMV-seronegative. Sample: PBMCs. The CDR3 DNA follows: TGTGCCTGGATTAGGAGAACAGGGAACGAGCAGTACTTC. This encodes CAWIRRTGNEQYF.